This record looks at one T cell receptor beta chain sequence and its context. Its antigen is not identified. This sample was included in a study of response to subunit inactivated influenza vaccine. V dropped 5 bases and J dropped 4 bases, with 11 bases sitting between them. Germline V gene lookup returns CDR1 MRHNA and CDR2 SNTAGT. The CDR3 is 13 amino acids. General study points: That few new T cells are recruited by each seasonal influenza vaccination was the authors' suggestion.

TCRdb reanalysed the RT-PCR reads using MiXCR and keeps one entry per CDR3 protein. The table records about 780,000 distinct CDR3 sequences, around a sixth of them present only once. Material: PBMCs from blood, obtained 4 to 6 days after vaccination. The TCR comes from a middle-aged man who received an inactivated influenza vaccine. The rearrangement links TRBV6-4 to TRBJ1-1; D gene uncertain. CDR3 in DNA: TGTGCCAGCAGTCAACCACCGATCACTGAAGCTTTCTTT. Residues: CASSQPPITEAFF.